One TCR beta chain is described in this entry. The specificity of this receptor is unknown. No quality values exist for individual bases; no much larger clone is one base distant. These data belong to a study of technical replicates of blood from several donors listed by TCRdb under 2017. CDR1 and CDR2 are drawn from the germline V gene: SGHRS, YFSETQ. V and J are trimmed by 4 bases and 4 bases, and the gene matches miss 13 bases of the junction. Counted from cysteine to phenylalanine, this CDR3 has 17 amino acids. Only the CDR3 portion is preserved as DNA: 51 bases, with reading frame beginning at the first base. Libraries were built with the immunoSEQ multiplex PCR assay. Held by TCRdb, this immuneACCESS table contains in-frame sequences only and omits some clones. Under half of the omission traces to an unresolved V gene where checked; the cause of the rest is unknown. Across this sample there are 73,000 or so clones, with roughly 91% seen only once. The ten largest clones represent approximately 0.25% of the sample.

The rearranged chain carries TRBV5-1 and TRBJ1-3, and 8 junctional nucleotides match TRBD1. The specimen was T cells isolated from PBMCs. This receptor was taken from a human donor in good health. In nucleotide form, the sequence is TGCGCCAGCAGCCAAAAACGACAGGGGTTTCAAGGAAACACCATATATTTT. It codes for CASSQKRQGFQGNTIYF.